The 20 T cell receptor beta chains below were found in one sample sequenced in a study of T cells expressing NK-cell markers (dated by TCRdb to 2019 to 2021). To prepare the library, 5' RACE was applied. Data came from an Illumina HiSeq 2000. TCRdb reprocessed the raw reads; every CDR3 protein sequence is a single record, and DNA is not supplied. The sample's records list around 550,000 distinct CDR3 sequences. The ten top clones hold approximately 4% of the sample. Sequenced input: blood T cells: a sorted CD56 or NKG2C T cell subset, CD4+ or CD8+ T cells, or bulk PBMC T cells (not recorded which). The origin of the receptors is a man aged 18 to 29 in good health. Donor details come from another sample of the same person, matched by shared clones.

V usage is TRBV28 and J usage is TRBJ1-5. Germline assignment: CDR1 MDHEN and CDR2 SYDVKM. The CDR3 extends over 15 amino acids. CDR3 amino acids: CASSYLAEEYQPQHF.

The CDR3 is CSAEQGVPQGYTF. The V and J genes are TRBV20-1 and TRBJ1-2; the TCRdb D gene call, TRBD1, has no DNA to confirm it. Germline V gene data show CDR1 as DFQATT and CDR2 as SNEGSKA (reference sequence). CDR3 length: 13 amino acids.

The J gene is TRBJ1-3, the V gene TRBV12-3 or TRBV12-4; TCRdb gives TRBD1 as the D gene, but with no DNA this cannot be confirmed. The CDR3 loop spans 14 amino acids. The CDR3 is CASSPGARGNTIYF.

The rearrangement joins TRBV12-3 or TRBV12-4 to TRBJ2-2; TCRdb proposes TRBD2, but this gene call is untestable without DNA. CDR3 length equals 18 residues. The CDR3 region is CASSPTSGRGDHTGELFF.

V is TRBV5-1 and J is TRBJ2-3; TCRdb returns TRBD1, unconfirmable since there is no DNA. The CDR3 runs to 15 residues. CDR1 and CDR2 (germline): SGHRS, YFSETQ. The CDR3 sequence is CASSHRDREADTQYF.

The chain joins TRBV7-9 to TRBJ1-5; TCRdb picks TRBD1, but there is no DNA to check that call. The germline gives CDR1 SEHNR, CDR2 FQNEAQ (reference sequence). This CDR3 has 16 amino acids. This CDR3 is CASSLAGTANNQPQHF.

V usage is TRBV6-2 or TRBV6-3 and J usage is TRBJ2-2. Germline assignment: CDR1 MNHEY and CDR2 SVGEGT. There are 13 residues in the CDR3. CDR3 region: CASSAAATGELFF.

The V and J genes are TRBV24-1 and TRBJ1-1; checking the TCRdb D call of TRBD1 is not possible without DNA. The CDR3 loop spans 13 amino acids. CDR1 and CDR2 from the germline V gene are KGHDR and SFDVKD. CDR3 sequence: CATKRQGDTEAFF.

V usage is TRBV20-1 and J usage is TRBJ2-1; as DNA is missing, the TRBD1 call by TCRdb cannot be tested. The germline V gene encodes CDR1 DFQATT and CDR2 SNEGSKA (reference sequence). There are 16 residues in the CDR3. CDR3 region: CSARDLGTGGNNEQFF.

The chain recombines TRBV15 with TRBJ2-3. Germline CDR1 LNHNV, CDR2 YYDKDF (reference sequence). This CDR3 is built from 14 residues. The CDR3 loop reads CATSGLTPTDTQYF.

This chain connects TRBV6-1 to TRBJ2-1; TCRdb's D gene call, TRBD1, goes unchecked for lack of DNA. The CDR3 is made up of 13 amino acids. Germline loops: CDR1 MNHNS, CDR2 SASEGT. The CDR3 region is CASRRGSSNEQFF.

The chain employs TRBV27 and TRBJ2-5; TCRdb calls TRBD1, which cannot be checked without DNA. This CDR3 has 14 residues. CDR1 MNHEY and CDR2 SMNVEV come from the germline V gene (reference sequence). Here the CDR3 reads CASSSTGWGETQYF.

V is TRBV12-3 or TRBV12-4 and J is TRBJ1-5. The CDR3 is 12 amino acids. The CDR3 sequence is CASHSQDQPQHF.

V and J are TRBV12-3 or TRBV12-4 and TRBJ2-5. The CDR3 is 14 residues long. CDR3: CASSLGQRARTQYF.

This chain uses TRBV10-1 with TRBJ2-1; TCRdb's D gene call, TRBD1, goes unchecked for lack of DNA. Germline V gene lookup returns CDR1 WNHNN and CDR2 SYGVQD (reference sequence). The CDR3 sequence is 15 residues long. CDR3: CASSRDSRSYNEQFF.

The CDR3 loop reads CASIPGLNSYEQYF. The chain employs TRBV6-5 and TRBJ2-7; TCRdb designates TRBD2, a call that cannot be tested without DNA. The CDR3 totals 14 residues. CDR1 MNHEY and CDR2 SVGAGI come from the germline V gene.

The genes are TRBV6-5 and TRBJ1-3. This CDR3 has 11 amino acids. Per germline, CDR1 MNHEY and CDR2 SVGAGI. The CDR3: CASSSVNTIYF.

The V and J genes are TRBV30 and TRBJ2-1; TCRdb gives TRBD1 as the D gene, but with no DNA this cannot be confirmed. Germline assignment: CDR1 GTSNPN and CDR2 SVGIG (reference sequence). The length of the CDR3 is 15 residues. The chain's CDR3 is CAWSDTGGAINEQFF.

The chain carries TRBV6-1 and TRBJ2-1; absent DNA, TCRdb's TRBD2 call cannot be checked. The CDR3 is 14 residues long. Germline CDR1 reads MNHNS; CDR2 reads SASEGT. Here the CDR3 reads CASSPRTLYNEQFF.

The V and J genes are TRBV11-2 and TRBJ1-1. Germline CDR1 SGHAT, CDR2 FQNNGV. CDR3 length: 15 residues. Here the CDR3 reads CASSLDQVGRTEAFF.